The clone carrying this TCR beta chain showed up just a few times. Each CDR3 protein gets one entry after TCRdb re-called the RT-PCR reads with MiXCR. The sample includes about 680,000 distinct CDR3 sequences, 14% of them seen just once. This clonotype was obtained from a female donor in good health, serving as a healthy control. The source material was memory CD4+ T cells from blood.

CDR3 bases: TGTGCCAGCAGTTTAGCGAACAGCTACAATGAGCAGTTCTTC. It specifies CASSLANSYNEQFF. V gene TRBV12-3 or TRBV12-4 combines with J gene TRBJ2-1; D gene ambiguous. Trimming removed 0 bases at V and 3 bases at J, with 6 bases between. This CDR3 has 14 residues.